The clone carrying this T cell receptor (beta chain) was recorded many times. The target antigen is unknown. Single cDNA molecules in the library carried unique molecular identifiers attached during preparation. TCRdb recomputed calls from the 5' RACE reads with MiXCR, one row per CDR3 protein. The sample contains about 81,000 distinct CDR3 sequences, about 7.7% of which appear only once. The data were obtained in a study of human T cells and chemical hapten exposure. Points from the study as a whole: TCRs at a frequency above 1 in 1000 stayed unchanged with DPC sensitization.

Sequencing started from total RNA isolated from unfractionated whole blood. The CDR3 totals 14 residues. The V end was cut by 2 bases, the J end by 4 bases, with 11 bases between. Looked up from germline, CDR1 is SEHNR and CDR2 is FQNEAQ (reference sequence). The chain employs TRBV7-9 and TRBJ1-2; D gene uncertain. This clonotype was sampled from a male donor in good health. This CDR3 is CASSLLKPSYGYTF. DNA for the CDR3: TGTGCCAGCAGCTTATTGAAGCCCTCCTATGGCTACACCTTC.